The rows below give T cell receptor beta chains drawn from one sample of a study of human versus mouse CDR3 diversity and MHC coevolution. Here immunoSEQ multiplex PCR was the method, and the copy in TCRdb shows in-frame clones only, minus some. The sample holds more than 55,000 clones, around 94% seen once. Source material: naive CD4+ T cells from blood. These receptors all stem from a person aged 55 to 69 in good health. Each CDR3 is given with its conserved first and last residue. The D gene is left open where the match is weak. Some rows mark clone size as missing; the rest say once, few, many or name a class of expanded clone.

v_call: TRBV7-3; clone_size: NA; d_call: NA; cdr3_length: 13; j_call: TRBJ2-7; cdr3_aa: CASSPTRSGEQYF; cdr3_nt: TGTGCCAGCAGCCCTACCAGATCAGGAGAGCAGTACTTC
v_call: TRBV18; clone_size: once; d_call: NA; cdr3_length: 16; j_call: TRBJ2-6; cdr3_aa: CASSLLDSSGANVLTF; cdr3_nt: TGTGCCAGCTCACTCTTAGACTCGTCTGGGGCCAACGTCCTGACTTTC
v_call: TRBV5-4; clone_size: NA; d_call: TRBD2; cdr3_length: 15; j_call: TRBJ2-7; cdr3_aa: CASSLTSGFPYEQYF; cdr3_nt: TGTGCCAGCAGCTTGACTAGCGGGTTTCCCTACGAGCAGTACTTC
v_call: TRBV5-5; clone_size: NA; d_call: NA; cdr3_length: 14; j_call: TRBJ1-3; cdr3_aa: CASSGLLSGNTIYF; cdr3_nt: TGTGCCAGCAGCGGACTGCTTTCTGGAAACACCATATATTTT
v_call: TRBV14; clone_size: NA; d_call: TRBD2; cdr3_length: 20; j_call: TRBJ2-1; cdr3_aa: CASSQEETSGSGSSYNEQFF; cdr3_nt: TGTGCCAGCAGCCAAGAAGAGACTAGCGGGAGTGGGAGCTCCTACAATGAGCAGTTCTTC
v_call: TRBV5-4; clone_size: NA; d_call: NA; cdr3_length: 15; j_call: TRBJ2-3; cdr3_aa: CASSLDSLSTDTQYF; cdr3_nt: TGTGCCAGCAGCTTGGACAGCCTCAGCACAGATACGCAGTATTTT
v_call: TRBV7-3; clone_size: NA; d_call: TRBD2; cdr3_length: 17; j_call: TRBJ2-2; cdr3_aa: CASSLNSLGGGTGELFF; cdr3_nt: TGTGCCAGCAGCTTAAATAGTCTCGGCGGGGGAACCGGGGAGCTGTTTTTT
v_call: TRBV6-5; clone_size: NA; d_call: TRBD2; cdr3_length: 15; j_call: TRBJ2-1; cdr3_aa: CASARTSGSYNEQFF; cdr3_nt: TGTGCCAGCGCCCGGACTAGCGGGAGTTACAATGAGCAGTTCTTC
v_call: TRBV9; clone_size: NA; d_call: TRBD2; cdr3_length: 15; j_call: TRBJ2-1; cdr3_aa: CASSPRTSVHNEQFF; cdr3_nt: TGTGCCAGCAGCCCTCGGACTAGCGTGCACAATGAGCAGTTCTTC
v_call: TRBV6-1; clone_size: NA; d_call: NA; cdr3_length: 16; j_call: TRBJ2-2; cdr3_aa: CASSERTGRGTGELFF; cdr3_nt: TGTGCCAGCAGTGAACGGACAGGGAGGGGGACCGGGGAGCTGTTTTTT
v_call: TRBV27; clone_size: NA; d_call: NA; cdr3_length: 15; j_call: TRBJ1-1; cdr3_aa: CASRPLGGSGSAAFF; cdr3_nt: TGTGCCAGCAGACCCCTTGGCGGCTCTGGGTCTGCAGCTTTCTTT
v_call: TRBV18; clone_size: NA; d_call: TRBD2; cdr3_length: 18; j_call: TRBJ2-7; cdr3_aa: CASSPRPPQREGPSEQYF; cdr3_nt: TGTGCCAGCTCACCCCGCCCCCCCCAGCGGGAGGGCCCAAGCGAGCAGTACTTC
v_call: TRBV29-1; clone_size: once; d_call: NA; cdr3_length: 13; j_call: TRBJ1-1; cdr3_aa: CSANRGMNTEAFF; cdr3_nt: TGCAGCGCCAATCGGGGGATGAACACTGAAGCTTTCTTT
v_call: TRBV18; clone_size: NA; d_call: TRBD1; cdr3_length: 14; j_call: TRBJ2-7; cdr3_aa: CASSPQRGPYEQYF; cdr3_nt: TGTGCCAGCTCACCGCAGAGGGGGCCCTACGAGCAGTACTTC
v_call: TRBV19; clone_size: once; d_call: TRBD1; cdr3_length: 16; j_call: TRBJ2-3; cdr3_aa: CASSGLGDRVLDTQYF; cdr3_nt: TGTGCCAGTAGTGGACTTGGGGACAGGGTTTTGGATACGCAGTATTTT
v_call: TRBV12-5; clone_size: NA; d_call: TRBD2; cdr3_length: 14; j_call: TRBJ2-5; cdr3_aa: CASGPLGRGETQYF; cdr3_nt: TGTGCTAGTGGTCCCCTTGGGAGGGGCGAGACCCAGTACTTC
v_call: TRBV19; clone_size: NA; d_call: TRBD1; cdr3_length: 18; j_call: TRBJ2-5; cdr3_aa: CASTPRWGDRGNQETQYF; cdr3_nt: TGTGCCAGTACCCCGCGGTGGGGGGACAGGGGAAACCAAGAGACCCAGTACTTC
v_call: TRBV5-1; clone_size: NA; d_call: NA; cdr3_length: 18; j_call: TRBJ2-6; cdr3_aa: CASSNIGGGGSGANVLTF; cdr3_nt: TGCGCCAGCAGTAATATCGGGGGAGGGGGCTCTGGGGCCAACGTCCTGACTTTC
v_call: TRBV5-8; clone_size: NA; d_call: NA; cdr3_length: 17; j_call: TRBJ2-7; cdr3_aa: CASSLGGIWRASYEQYF; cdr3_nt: TGTGCCAGCAGCTTGGGAGGGATATGGAGGGCCTCCTACGAGCAGTACTTC
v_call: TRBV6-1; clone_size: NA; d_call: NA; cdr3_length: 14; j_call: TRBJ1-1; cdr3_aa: CASKNGGENTEAFF; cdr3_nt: TGTGCCAGCAAGAATGGGGGGGAGAACACTGAAGCTTTCTTT
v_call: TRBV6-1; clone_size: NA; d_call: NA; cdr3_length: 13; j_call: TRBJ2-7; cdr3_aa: CASSEGAQVEQYF; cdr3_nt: TGTGCCAGCAGCGAAGGCGCCCAGGTCGAGCAGTACTTC
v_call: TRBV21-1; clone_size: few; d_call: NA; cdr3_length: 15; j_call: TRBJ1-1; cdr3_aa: CASSALWTPNTEAFF; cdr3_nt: TGTGCCAGCAGCGCCCTTTGGACACCGAACACTGAAGCTTTCTTT
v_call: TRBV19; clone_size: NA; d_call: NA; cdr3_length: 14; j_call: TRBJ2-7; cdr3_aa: CASSIGVQHYEQYF; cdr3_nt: TGTGCCAGTAGTATCGGGGTCCAACATTACGAGCAGTACTTC
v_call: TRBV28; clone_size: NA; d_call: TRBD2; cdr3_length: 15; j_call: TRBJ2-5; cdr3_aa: CASSLVSLAGETQYF; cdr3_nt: TGTGCCAGCAGTTTGGTCTCACTAGCGGGGGAGACCCAGTACTTC
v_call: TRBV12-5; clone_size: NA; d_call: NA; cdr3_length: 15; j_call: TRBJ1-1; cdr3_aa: CASGPTAGEGTEAFF; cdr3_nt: TGTGCTAGTGGTCCAACTGCAGGGGAGGGCACTGAAGCTTTCTTT
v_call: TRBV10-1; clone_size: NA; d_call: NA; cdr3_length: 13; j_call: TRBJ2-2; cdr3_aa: CASSRGDTGELFF; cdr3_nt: TGCGCCAGCAGTCGGGGAGACACCGGGGAGCTGTTTTTT
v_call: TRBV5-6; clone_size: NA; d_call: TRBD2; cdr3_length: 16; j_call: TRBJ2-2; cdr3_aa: CASSLGPGGVTGELFF; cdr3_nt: TGTGCCAGCAGCTTGGGTCCGGGGGGGGTCACCGGGGAGCTGTTTTTT
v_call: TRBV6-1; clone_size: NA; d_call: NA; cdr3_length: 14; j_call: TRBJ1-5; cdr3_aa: CASSENRVDQPQHF; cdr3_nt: TGTGCCAGCAGTGAAAACAGGGTAGATCAGCCCCAGCATTTT
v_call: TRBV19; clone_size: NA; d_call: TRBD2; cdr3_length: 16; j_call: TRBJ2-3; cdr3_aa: CASSTGLAGWIDTQYF; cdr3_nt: TGTGCCAGTAGCACGGGACTAGCGGGTTGGATAGATACGCAGTATTTT
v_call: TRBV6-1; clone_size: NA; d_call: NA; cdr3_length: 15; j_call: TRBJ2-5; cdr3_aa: CASSPEYRRVETQYF; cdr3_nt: TGTGCCAGCAGCCCGGAATACAGGAGGGTAGAGACCCAGTACTTC
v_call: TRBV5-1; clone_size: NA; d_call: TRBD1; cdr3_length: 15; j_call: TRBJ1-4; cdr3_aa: CASSLGGGTNEKLFF; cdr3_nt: TGCGCCAGCAGCTTGGGAGGGGGCACTAATGAAAAACTGTTTTTT
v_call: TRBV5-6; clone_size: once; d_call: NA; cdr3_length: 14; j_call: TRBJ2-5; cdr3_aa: CASSPDLTQETQYF; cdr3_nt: TGTGCCAGCAGCCCGGACTTAACGCAAGAGACCCAGTACTTC
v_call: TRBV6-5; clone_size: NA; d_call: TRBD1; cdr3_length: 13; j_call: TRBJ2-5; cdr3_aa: CASRFPGGETQYF; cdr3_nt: TGTGCCAGCAGATTCCCAGGGGGCGAGACCCAGTACTTC
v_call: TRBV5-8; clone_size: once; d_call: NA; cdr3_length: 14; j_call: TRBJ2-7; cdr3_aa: CASSRGTFSYEQYF; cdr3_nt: TGTGCCAGCAGCCGAGGGACATTCTCCTACGAGCAGTACTTC
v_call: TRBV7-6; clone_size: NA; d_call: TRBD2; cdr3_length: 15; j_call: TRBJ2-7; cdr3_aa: CASNPTSGSSYEQYF; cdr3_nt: TGTGCCAGCAATCCGACGAGCGGGAGTTCCTACGAGCAGTACTTC
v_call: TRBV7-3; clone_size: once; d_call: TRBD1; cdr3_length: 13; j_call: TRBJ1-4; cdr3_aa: CASSLNRGEKLFF; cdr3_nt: TGTGCCAGCAGCTTAAACAGGGGGGAAAAACTGTTTTTT
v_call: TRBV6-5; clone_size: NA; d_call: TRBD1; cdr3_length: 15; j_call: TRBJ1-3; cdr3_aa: CASSPDTGVGNTIYF; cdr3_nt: TGTGCCAGCAGCCCGGATACAGGGGTCGGAAACACCATATATTTT
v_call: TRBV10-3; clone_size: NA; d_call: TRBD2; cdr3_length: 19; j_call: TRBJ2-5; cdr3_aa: CAISESPGLAAPMEETQYF; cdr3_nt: TGTGCCATCAGTGAGTCCCCGGGACTAGCGGCCCCAATGGAAGAGACCCAGTACTTC
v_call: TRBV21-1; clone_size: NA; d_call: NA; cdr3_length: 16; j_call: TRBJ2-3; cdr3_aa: CASSKPRAGATDTQYF; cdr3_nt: TGTGCCAGCAGCAAACCCCGGGCAGGGGCCACAGATACGCAGTATTTT
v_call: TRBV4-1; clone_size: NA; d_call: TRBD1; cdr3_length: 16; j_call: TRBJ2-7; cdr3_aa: CASSQAGQARSYEQYF; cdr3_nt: TGCGCCAGCAGCCAAGCTGGACAGGCACGCTCCTACGAGCAGTACTTC
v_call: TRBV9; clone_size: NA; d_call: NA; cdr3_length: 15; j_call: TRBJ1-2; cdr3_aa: CASSPQAFEGGGYTF; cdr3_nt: TGTGCCAGCAGCCCCCAGGCGTTTGAGGGAGGAGGCTACACCTTC
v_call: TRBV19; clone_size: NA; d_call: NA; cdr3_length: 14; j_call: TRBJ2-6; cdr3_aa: CASRQGSGANVLTF; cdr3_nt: TGTGCCAGTAGGCAGGGCTCTGGGGCCAACGTCCTGACTTTC
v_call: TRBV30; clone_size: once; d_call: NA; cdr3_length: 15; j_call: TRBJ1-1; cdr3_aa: CAWGQSDRMNTEAFF; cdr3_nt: TGTGCCTGGGGACAGAGCGACAGAATGAACACTGAAGCTTTCTTT
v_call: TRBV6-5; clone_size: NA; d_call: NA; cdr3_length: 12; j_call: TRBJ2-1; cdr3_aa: CASSRGGNEQFF; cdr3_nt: TGTGCCAGCAGCAGAGGGGGAAATGAGCAGTTCTTC
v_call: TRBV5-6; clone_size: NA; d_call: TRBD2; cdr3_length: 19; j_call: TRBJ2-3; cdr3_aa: CASSIRTSGRVLATDTQYF; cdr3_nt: TGTGCCAGCAGCATCCGGACTAGCGGGAGAGTATTAGCGACAGATACGCAGTATTTT
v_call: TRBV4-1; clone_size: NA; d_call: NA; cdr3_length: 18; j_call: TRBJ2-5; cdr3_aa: CASSHDRQTPTGKETQYF; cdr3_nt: TGCGCCAGCAGCCATGACCGACAGACCCCTACAGGGAAAGAGACCCAGTACTTC
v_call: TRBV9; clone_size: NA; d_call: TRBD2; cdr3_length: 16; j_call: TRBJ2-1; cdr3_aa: CASSVGLAGGYNEQFF; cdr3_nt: TGTGCCAGCAGCGTCGGACTAGCGGGAGGTTACAATGAGCAGTTCTTC
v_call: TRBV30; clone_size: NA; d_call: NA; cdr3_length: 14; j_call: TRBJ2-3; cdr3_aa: CAWSVGGGTDTQYF; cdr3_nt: TGTGCCTGGAGTGTAGGGGGGGGCACAGATACGCAGTATTTT
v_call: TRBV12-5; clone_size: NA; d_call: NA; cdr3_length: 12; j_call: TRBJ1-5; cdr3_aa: CASAPDSQPQHF; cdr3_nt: TGTGCTAGTGCCCCGGACAGCCAGCCCCAGCATTTT
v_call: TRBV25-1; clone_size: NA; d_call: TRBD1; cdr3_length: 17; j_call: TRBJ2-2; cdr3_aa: CASSEALGQGATGELFF; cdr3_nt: TGTGCCAGCAGTGAAGCCCTTGGACAGGGGGCGACCGGGGAGCTGTTTTTT
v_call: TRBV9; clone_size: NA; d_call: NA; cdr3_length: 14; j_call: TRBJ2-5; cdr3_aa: CASSVGADQETQYF; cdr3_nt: TGTGCCAGCAGCGTAGGAGCGGACCAAGAGACCCAGTACTTC
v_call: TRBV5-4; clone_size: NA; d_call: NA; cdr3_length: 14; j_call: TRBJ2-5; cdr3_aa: CASSLVASRETQYF; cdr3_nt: TGTGCCAGCAGCTTGGTTGCTAGCAGAGAGACCCAGTACTTC
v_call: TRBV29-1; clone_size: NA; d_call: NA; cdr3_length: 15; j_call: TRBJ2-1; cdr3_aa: CSVAVSRVGVNEQFF; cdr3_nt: TGCAGCGTTGCCGTGAGCAGGGTAGGGGTGAATGAGCAGTTCTTC
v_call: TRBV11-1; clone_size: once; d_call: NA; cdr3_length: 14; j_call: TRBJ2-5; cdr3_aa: CASSTTTGQETQYF; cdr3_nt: TGTGCCAGCAGCACCACGACAGGACAAGAGACCCAGTACTTC
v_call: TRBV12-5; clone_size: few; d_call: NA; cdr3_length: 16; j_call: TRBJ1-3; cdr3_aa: CASRAGDTESGNTIYF; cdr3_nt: TGTGCTAGTAGGGCAGGGGACACCGAGTCTGGAAACACCATATATTTT
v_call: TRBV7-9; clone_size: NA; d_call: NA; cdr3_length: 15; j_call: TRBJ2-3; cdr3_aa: CASSLKGAGGDTQYF; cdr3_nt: TGTGCCAGCAGCTTAAAAGGGGCAGGGGGGGATACGCAGTATTTT